This T cell receptor (beta chain) came from a study of OX40 agonist ivuxolimab in advanced cancers. For the study at large: Patients with prior anti-PD-1, anti-PD-L1 or anti-CTLA-4 therapy were eligible; about 41% had some. In three patients, partial responses were observed, one with hepatocellular carcinoma and two with cutaneous melanoma. Study-wide points: Those patients achieving a partial response at 0.1-3.0 mg/kg showed among the lowest clonal expansion.

The CDR3 consists of 14 residues. Trimming took off 8 bases at V and 1 base at J, with 14 bases between the two ends. CDR1 and CDR2 from the germline V gene are MNHNS and SASEGT. Assay used: immunoSEQ multiplex PCR; TCRdb lists only in-frame clones, some missing. The table lists 55,000 to 80,000 clones, more than 85% of them singletons. Concerning this clone: The target antigen is unknown.

J is TRBJ2-5 and V is TRBV6-1; the D gene is possibly TRBD2 (6 bases). Sequencing was performed on CD4+ or CD8+ T cells sorted from blood, taken in a trial of the OX40 agonist ivuxolimab. This TCR derives from an adult with an advanced solid tumor such as melanoma, head and neck, liver or kidney cancer. Written as DNA, the CDR3 is TGTGCCAGCGGCAATTCGGGACTCCAAGAGACCCAGTACTTC. Its translation is CASGNSGLQETQYF.